The 2 T cell receptor beta chains given below trace back to one sample, sequenced in a study of blood T cell repertoires in COVID-19. Assay: immunoSEQ multiplex PCR; the TCRdb copy retains only in-frame clones and omits some. The profile shows 70,000 to 80,000 clones, roughly 84% of them singletons. Sequences were obtained from peripheral blood. Receptors originate from a man older than 75 with acute or convalescent COVID-19.

This clone has just a few counts. The rearrangement uses TRBV29-1 and TRBJ1-2, with 10 positions matching TRBD1. The CDR3 spans 13 residues. V trimming: 7 bases; J trimming: 4 bases; junction bases outside the gene matches: 6. Germline V gene data show CDR1 as SQVTM and CDR2 as ANQGSEA. The CDR3 loop reads CSARQGASYGYTF. The CDR3, as DNA: TGCAGCGCCCGACAGGGGGCGAGCTATGGCTACACCTTC. Drawing the rest from reference TRBV29-1 and TRBJ1-2, the complete variable domain is SAVISQKPSRDICQRGTSLTIQCQVDSQVTMMFWYRQQPGQSLTLIATANQGSEATYESGFVIDKFPISRPNLTFSTLTVSNMSPEDSSIYLCSARQGASYGYTFGSGTRLTVV.

This clone came up a few times. This rearrangement joins TRBV11-2 to TRBJ1-1; D uncertain. Trimming removed 8 bases at V and 9 bases at J, with 22 bases between. Germline loops: CDR1 SGHAT, CDR2 FQNNGV. The length of the CDR3 is 14 residues. The DNA for the CDR3 is TGTGCCAGCGCTCAGCTCGCGGGATCGACCCAAGCTTTCTTT. Its protein product is CASAQLAGSTQAFF. Full variable domain (missing parts from reference TRBV11-2 and TRBJ1-1): EAGVAQSPRYKIIEKRQSVAFWCNPISGHATLYWYQQILGQGPKLLIQFQNNGVVDDSQLPKDRFSAERLKGVDSTLKIQPAKLEDSAVYLCASAQLAGSTQAFFGQGTRLTVV.